Listed here is a single TCR beta chain. Its antigen is not identified. For the second PCR, which ran for roughly 6 to 12 cycles, a sample-barcoded 5' primer and a J-beta primer mix were used. TCRdb reprocessed the 5' RACE reads with MiXCR, giving one entry per CDR3 protein. This sample has about 780,000 distinct CDR3 sequences, with 46% found just once. The germline V and J ends were trimmed by 3 bases and 1 base, with 9 bases remaining between them. Germline V CDR1 and CDR2: SGHTA, FQGTGA. CDR3 size: 14 residues. The data were obtained in a study of blood T cells in healthy people across ages. Findings of the study overall: Greater diversity and more naive CD4+ cells were seen in long-lived donors than in aged donors.

The V and J genes are TRBV7-3 and TRBJ1-1, with D perhaps TRBD1 (5 bases). This TCR came from a man older than 75 in good health. Sequencing was performed on blood. CDR3 nucleotide sequence: TGTGCCAGCAGCTTCACAGGCGAGAACACTGAAGCTTTCTTT. This translates into CASSFTGENTEAFF.